These 8 T cell receptor beta chains were sequenced from one sample in a study of shared clonotypes between healthy human individuals. Generated by immunoSEQ multiplex PCR, the TCRdb table keeps only in-frame clones and is missing some. This repertoire shows about 1.5 million clones, around 97% found once; its top ten account for roughly 1.2%. The specimen was naive CD4+ T cells sorted from blood. Sample subset: CD45RA+ positively selected. These receptors were obtained from a man aged 25 to 40 in good health.

With regard to this clone: A read error may produce the germline difference seen at one junction end. The chain combines TRBV7-2 with TRBJ2-7; D is undetermined. There are 12 residues in the CDR3. Germline CDR1 is SGHTA and CDR2 is FQGNSA. This CDR3 reads CASSFDSHDWDF. The CDR3 DNA is TGTGCCAGCAGCTTTGACTCCCACGACTGGGACTTC.

The gene calls are TRBV28 and TRBJ1-4; D ambiguous. Germline-derived CDR1 and CDR2 are MDHEN and SYDVKM. V was cut by 8 bases and J by 5 bases, with 21 bases left in between. This CDR3 is built from 16 residues. The CDR3 DNA sequence: TGTGCCAGCGGCCTATTAACCGGGATTGAGAATGAAAAACTGTTTTTT. Residues: CASGLLTGIENEKLFF.

Comment on this clone: Other nucleotide sequences from this sample produce the same CDR3. This chain uses TRBV11-2 with TRBJ2-7, with D perhaps matching TRBD1 (6 bases). This CDR3 has 13 amino acids. The V gene lost 1 base and the J gene lost 4 bases, with 8 bases spanning the gap. Looked up from germline, CDR1 is SGHAT and CDR2 is FQNNGV. CDR3 coding DNA: TGTGCCAGCAGCTTAGGCGACAGGTACGAGCAGTACTTC. Translated, it gives CASSLGDRYEQYF. Full variable domain (outside the CDR3, taken from reference TRBV11-2 and TRBJ2-7): EAGVAQSPRYKIIEKRQSVAFWCNPISGHATLYWYQQILGQGPKLLIQFQNNGVVDDSQLPKDRFSAERLKGVDSTLKIQPAKLEDSAVYLCASSLGDRYEQYFGPGTRLTVT.

As DNA, the CDR3 is TGTGCCAGCAGCTTATCGCGCCAGGGGGTTTATCAGCCCCAGCATTTT. Its protein product is CASSLSRQGVYQPQHF. This chain links TRBV7-9 with TRBJ1-5, with TRBD1 matching over 7 bases. The germline CDR1 and CDR2 sequences are SEHNR and FQNEAQ (reference sequence). Germline trimming cut 2 bases from V and 5 bases from J; bases unmatched to any gene: 9. The CDR3 totals 16 residues.

Regarding this clone: Other DNA sequences in the same sample also yield this CDR3. V gene TRBV5-1 combines with J gene TRBJ2-7, with 9 bases that match TRBD2. J gave up 3 bases and V 4 bases, and 8 bases lay outside the gene matches. In germline, CDR1 is SGHRS, CDR2 YFSETQ. This CDR3 region has 15 residues. CDR3 sequence: CASSPGLAVDYEQYF. CDR3 bases: TGCGCCAGCAGCCCGGGACTAGCAGTGGACTACGAGCAGTACTTC. Drawing the rest from reference TRBV5-1 and TRBJ2-7, the complete variable domain is KAGVTQTPRYLIKTRGQQVTLSCSPISGHRSVSWYQQTPGQGLQFLFEYFSETQRNKGNFPGRFSGRQFSNSRSEMNVSTLELGDSALYLCASSPGLAVDYEQYFGPGTRLTVT.

The V gene is TRBV5-4, the J gene TRBJ2-5; no reliable D call. V was shortened by 1 base and J by 2 bases, with 12 bases between the two germline ends. CDR1 and CDR2 (germline): SGHNT, YYREEE (reference sequence). This CDR3 comprises 15 residues. This CDR3 reads CASSLSRASQETQYF. DNA of the CDR3: TGTGCCAGCAGCTTGTCTAGGGCCTCACAAGAGACCCAGTACTTC. Complete variable domain (other parts from reference TRBV5-4 and TRBJ2-5): ETGVTQSPTHLIKTRGQQVTLRCSSQSGHNTVSWYQQALGQGPQFIFQYYREEENGRGNFPPRFSGLQFPNYSSELNVNALELDDSALYLCASSLSRASQETQYFGPGTRLLVL.

The CDR3 here is CAISEDRGIQPQHF. CDR3 in DNA: TGTGCCATCAGTGAAGACAGGGGAATCCAGCCCCAGCATTTT. The chain combines TRBV10-3 with TRBJ1-5; TRBD1 matches at 8 bases. This CDR3 spans 14 amino acids. V dropped 3 bases and J dropped 7; count of bases not matched to a gene: 5. CDR1 and CDR2 from the germline V gene are ENHRY and SYGVKD.

A word on this clone: The same CDR3 is also encoded by other DNA sequences in this sample. This sequence joins TRBV11-2 and TRBJ1-5, with D possibly TRBD1 on 5 matching bases. Trimming stripped 1 base from V and 4 bases from J, with 8 bases between. Germline V CDR1 and CDR2: SGHAT, FQNNGV. This CDR3 region has 14 residues. Written as DNA, the CDR3 is TGTGCCAGCAGCTTAGGCGGGGGAAATCAGCCCCAGCATTTT. Its protein is CASSLGGGNQPQHF.